This TCR beta chain was found in a study of blood T cells in healthy people across ages. General study points: Higher diversity and more naive CD4+ cells were features of long-lived donors, compared to aged donors.

Combining a sample-barcoded 5' primer with a J-beta primer mix, a second PCR ran for about 7 to 12 cycles. TCRdb passed the 5' RACE reads through MiXCR, listing each CDR3 protein once. The repertoire holds around 780,000 distinct CDR3 sequences, with approximately 60% as singletons. Donors were systemically healthy Caucasian individuals from Russia aged 6 to 90 years. Every participating donor contributed 7.5 to 10 milliliters of peripheral blood through a draw. Every sample yielded at least 6.5 million isolated PBMCs. This clonotype occurred a few times. Its cognate antigen is unknown. The sample comprised blood. The sequence was collected from a man aged 35 to 55 in good health.

This chain's CDR3 is CASSPNADHSNQPQHF. CDR3 DNA sequence: TGTGCCAGCAGTCCGAATGCGGATCATAGCAATCAGCCCCAGCATTTT. The chain uses TRBV9 and TRBJ1-5; D uncertain. The germline gives CDR1 SGDLS, CDR2 YYNGEE. V shed 5 bases and J shed 0 bases, with 15 bases lying between them. The CDR3 sequence is 16 residues long.